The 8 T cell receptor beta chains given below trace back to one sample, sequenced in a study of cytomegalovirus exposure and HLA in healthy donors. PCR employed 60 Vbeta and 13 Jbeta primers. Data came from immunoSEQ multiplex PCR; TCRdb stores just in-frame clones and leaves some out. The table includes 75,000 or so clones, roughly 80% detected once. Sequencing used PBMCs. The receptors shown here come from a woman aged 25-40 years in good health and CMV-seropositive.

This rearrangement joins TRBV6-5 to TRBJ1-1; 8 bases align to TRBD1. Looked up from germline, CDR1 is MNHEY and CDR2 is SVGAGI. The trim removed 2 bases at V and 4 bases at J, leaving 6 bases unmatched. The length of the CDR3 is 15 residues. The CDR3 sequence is CASSYGTGWSTEAFF. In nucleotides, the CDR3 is TGTGCCAGCAGTTACGGGACAGGTTGGAGCACTGAAGCTTTCTTT.

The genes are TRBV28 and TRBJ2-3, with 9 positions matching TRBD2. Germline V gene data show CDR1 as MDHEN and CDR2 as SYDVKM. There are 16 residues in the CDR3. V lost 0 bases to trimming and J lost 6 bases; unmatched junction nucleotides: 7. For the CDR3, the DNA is TGTGCCAGCAGTTTATGGGGCGGGAGGGCCGGGGATACGCAGTATTTT. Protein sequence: CASSLWGGRAGDTQYF.

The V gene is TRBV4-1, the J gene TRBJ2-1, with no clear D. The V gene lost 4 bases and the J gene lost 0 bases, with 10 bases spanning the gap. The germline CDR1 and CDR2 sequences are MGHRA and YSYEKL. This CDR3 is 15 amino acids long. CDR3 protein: CASSPLSSSYNEQFF. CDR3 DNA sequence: TGCGCCAGCAGCCCCCTATCAAGCTCCTACAATGAGCAGTTCTTC.

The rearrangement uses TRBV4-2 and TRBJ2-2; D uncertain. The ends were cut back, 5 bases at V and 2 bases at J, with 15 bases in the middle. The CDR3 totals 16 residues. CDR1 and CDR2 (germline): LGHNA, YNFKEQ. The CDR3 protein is CASSTPRLQNTGELFF. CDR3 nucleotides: TGTGCCAGCAGCACGCCGCGGCTACAAAACACCGGGGAGCTGTTTTTT.

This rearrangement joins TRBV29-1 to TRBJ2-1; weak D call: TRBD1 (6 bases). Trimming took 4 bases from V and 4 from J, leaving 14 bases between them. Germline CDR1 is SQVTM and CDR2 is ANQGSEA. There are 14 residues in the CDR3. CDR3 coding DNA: TGCAGCGTTGGGACAGTAGAGAATTACAATGAGCAGTTCTTC. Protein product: CSVGTVENYNEQFF.

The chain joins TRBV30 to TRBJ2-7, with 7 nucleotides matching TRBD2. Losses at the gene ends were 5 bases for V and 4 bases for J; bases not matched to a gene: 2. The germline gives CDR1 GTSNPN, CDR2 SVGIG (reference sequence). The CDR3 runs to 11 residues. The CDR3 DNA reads TGTGCCTGGCAGGGAGGGTACGAGCAGTACTTC. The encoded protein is CAWQGGYEQYF.

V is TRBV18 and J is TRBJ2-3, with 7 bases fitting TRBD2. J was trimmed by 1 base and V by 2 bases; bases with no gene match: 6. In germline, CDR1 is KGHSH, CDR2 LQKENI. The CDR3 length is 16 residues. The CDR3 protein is CASSPNPTSGTDTQYF. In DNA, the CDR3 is TGTGCCAGCTCACCAAACCCCACTAGCGGCACAGATACGCAGTATTTT.

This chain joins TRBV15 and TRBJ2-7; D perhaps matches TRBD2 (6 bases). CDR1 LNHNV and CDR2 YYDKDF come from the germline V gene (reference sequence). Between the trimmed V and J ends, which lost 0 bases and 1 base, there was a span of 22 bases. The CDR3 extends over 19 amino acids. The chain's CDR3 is CATSRDGGALLSRSYEQYF. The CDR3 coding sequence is TGTGCCACCAGCAGAGACGGGGGAGCGCTCCTGAGTAGGTCCTACGAGCAGTACTTC.